This T cell receptor beta chain was captured in a study of cytomegalovirus exposure and HLA in healthy donors. Overall study context: Roughly 86 million unique TCRs from HLA-typed donors made up an early data release.

The CDR3 runs to 16 residues. The ends were cut back, 5 bases at V and 6 bases at J, with 21 bases in the middle. Germline CDR1 is LGHNA and CDR2 is YSLEER. Primers for the PCR totalled 60 Vbeta and 13 Jbeta. Profiling relied on immunoSEQ multiplex PCR, and the TCRdb table lists in-frame clones only, not all of them. The sample has about 120,000 clones; 74% are singletons. The V call is TRBV4-3, the J call TRBJ2-3; D may be TRBD1 (6 bases). Sequences were obtained from PBMCs. This sequence was found in a human donor in good health. Written as DNA, the CDR3 is TGCGCCAGCAGCGTTAGCCTTAGCAGGGGTCTGGATACGCAGTATTTT. The encoded protein is CASSVSLSRGLDTQYF.